Reported below is one T cell receptor beta chain. This sample stems from a study of blood T cell repertoires in COVID-19. Turning to the study itself: In each case, the material was cDNA or gDNA derived from T cells, B-cell-depleted T cells, or PBMCs.

Source study methods: Using reference gene primer amplification, nucleated cell counts were estimated. Data came from immunoSEQ multiplex PCR; TCRdb stores just in-frame clones and leaves some out. That table is the source of V, J and clone size, and D and trimming were worked out from the DNA. The table has about 130,000 clones, about four fifths seen once. This CDR3 is 12 amino acids long. CDR1 is KGHSH, CDR2 LQKENI, per germline. Trimming stripped 5 bases from V and 4 bases from J, with 8 bases between. The source of this sequence is a man aged 50 to 59 who had recovered from COVID-19. Sequencing input: PBMCs or T cells enriched from blood (not recorded which). The chain has TRBV18 and TRBJ1-1; D gene unclear. The CDR3 DNA reads as TGTGCCAGCTCATCAGAGGGCACTGAAGCTTTCTTT. It encodes CASSSEGTEAFF.